The sequence of this TCR beta chain was determined in a study of blood T cell repertoires in COVID-19. Across the whole study: Sources were T cells, B-cell-depleted T cells, or PBMCs; the material itself was cDNA or gDNA.

V shed 8 bases, J shed 5 bases, and the junction held 7 bases outside the gene matches. The CDR3 has 14 amino acids. Germline V gene sequence: CDR1 MNHNY, CDR2 SVGAGI (reference sequence). Libraries were prepared by immunoSEQ multiplex PCR; TCRdb keeps only in-frame clonotypes and omits some of them. The table includes roughly 150,000 clones, 80% to 90% detected once. Seattle-derived patients entered the study during active infection and were followed longitudinally. The gene calls are TRBV6-6 and TRBJ1-2, with 11 positions matching TRBD1. The sequenced material came from peripheral blood. The receptor comes from a woman between 50 and 59 years old with COVID-19, enrolled during active disease. The CDR3 reads CASATGTGGYGYTF. DNA of the CDR3: TGTGCCAGCGCAACCGGGACAGGGGGTTATGGCTACACCTTC.